Listed below are T cell receptor beta chains from one sample, sequenced in a study of beta chain features in type 1 diabetes. Sequencing used immunoSEQ multiplex PCR; TCRdb keeps in-frame clones, though not all of them. The data show more than 150,000 clones, roughly 9% seen once. Sequences were obtained from central memory CD4+ T cells from blood. Receptors originate from a woman aged 25 to 39 with type 1 diabetes. Each CDR3 is given with its conserved first and last residue. Fields, in order: CDR3 length, J gene, V gene, clone size, D gene, CDR3 DNA, CDR3 protein. The D gene is left open where the match is weak. Not all rows give a size; the values are once, few, many and, for expanded clones, a class.

15 TRBJ2-1 TRBV25-1 - TRBD1 TGTGCCAGCAGTGAAAGGGGGACAGGAGGCAATGAGCAGTTCTTC CASSERGTGGNEQFF
15 TRBJ2-7 TRBV5-1 - TRBD1 TGCGCCAGCAGCGACAGTCCCAGGGGGTCCTACGAGCAGTACTTC CASSDSPRGSYEQYF
13 TRBJ1-1 TRBV18 few - TGTGCCAGCTCAAGGGGGACGAACACTGAAGCTTTCTTT CASSRGTNTEAFF
14 TRBJ2-7 TRBV19 - - TGTGCCAGTAGAGATACTGGGGACACCTACGAGCAGTACTTC CASRDTGDTYEQYF
13 TRBJ2-5 TRBV7-3 few - TGTGCCAGCAGCTTATTTCCTGAAGAGACCCAGTACTTC CASSLFPEETQYF
14 TRBJ2-3 TRBV6-5 - - TGTGCCAGCAGTTACTCCCAGGGTCGGAATACGCAGTATTTT CASSYSQGRNTQYF
14 TRBJ1-3 TRBV2 - - TGTGCCAGCAGTGAAGGGTCGGCGGCAAACACCATATATTTT CASSEGSAANTIYF
15 TRBJ2-1 TRBV7-3 few TRBD2 TGTGCCAGCAGCTTAGGACTAGCGGTCTACAATGAGCAGTTCTTC CASSLGLAVYNEQFF
17 TRBJ1-5 TRBV28 - TRBD1 TGTGCCAGCAGTGGCGCCGGGACAGATCTCGTAAATCAGCCCCAGCATTTT CASSGAGTDLVNQPQHF
14 TRBJ2-7 TRBV23-1 - TRBD2 TGCGCCAGCAGTCAATCGACTAGCGGCTACGAGCAGTACTTC CASSQSTSGYEQYF
14 TRBJ2-7 TRBV6-5 few TRBD2 TGTGCCAGCAAACGACTAGCGGATAGCTACGAGCAGTACTTC CASKRLADSYEQYF
15 TRBJ2-3 TRBV5-4 - TRBD2 TGTGCCAGCAGCCTCAGCGGGACTAGCACAGATACGCAGTATTTT CASSLSGTSTDTQYF
16 TRBJ2-5 TRBV19 - - TGTGCCAGTAGTATAGCACGGAGGGGGGGAAAAGAGACCCAGTACTTC CASSIARRGGKETQYF
16 TRBJ2-1 TRBV19 - TRBD2 TGTGCCAGTAGTCTCCCCGCCGGGAGGGCCGCCAATGAGCAGTTCTTC CASSLPAGRAANEQFF
15 TRBJ1-1 TRBV19 - - TGTGCCACTCACCTCCAGGGTGGGATGAACACTGAAGCTTTCTTT CATHLQGGMNTEAFF
17 TRBJ2-7 TRBV28 few TRBD2 TGTGCCAGCAGTTTTCATGGGCTTTCTAGCGGGAGCTCGTTGTCGTACTTC CASSFHGLSSGSSLSYF
13 TRBJ1-2 TRBV19 few - TGTGCCAGTAGTCCACAGGGCAACTATGGCTACACCTTC CASSPQGNYGYTF
18 TRBJ2-6 TRBV15 few - TGTGCCACCAGCAGAGATAGTCAGGGCCCTTCTGGGGCCAACGTCCTGACTTTC CATSRDSQGPSGANVLTF
14 TRBJ2-7 TRBV28 few TRBD2 TGTGCCACCTGCTCTAGCGGGAGTCTCAACGAGCAGTACTTC CATCSSGSLNEQYF
14 TRBJ2-7 TRBV28 few TRBD1 TGTGCCAGCAGACCCGGGACAGACTCCTACGAGCAGTACTTC CASRPGTDSYEQYF
15 TRBJ2-1 TRBV7-7 - - TGTGCTAGCAGCCAGATGAGGGCCAAGTACAATGAGCAGTTCTTC CASSQMRAKYNEQFF
12 TRBJ2-2 TRBV18 once - TGTGCCAGCTCACTGGAGAGCGGGGAGCTGTTTTTT CASSLESGELFF
17 TRBJ2-3 TRBV7-3 - TRBD2 TGTGCCAGCAGCCCGCGGACTAGCGGGAGTAGCACAGATACGCAGTATTTT CASSPRTSGSSTDTQYF
14 TRBJ2-1 TRBV27 - - TGTGCCAGCAGTTTATCGCGCGGTTACAATGAGCAGTTCTTC CASSLSRGYNEQFF
15 TRBJ2-1 TRBV28 few TRBD2 TGTGCCAGCACCTTGGGGGGGACTAGCGGAAATGAGCAGTTCTTC CASTLGGTSGNEQFF
15 TRBJ1-2 TRBV28 - TRBD1 TGTGCCAGTAGCACCCGGGACAGGGGAAACTATGGCTACACCTTC CASSTRDRGNYGYTF
12 TRBJ2-1 TRBV19 few - TGTGCCAGTAGTGGTCCGGTGCAGGCGCAGTTCTTC CASSGPVQAQFF
15 TRBJ2-1 TRBV9 few TRBD2 TGTGCCAGCAGCGGGGGACTAGCGGGAAACAATGAGCAGTTCTTC CASSGGLAGNNEQFF
15 TRBJ1-2 TRBV4-1 many - TGCGCCAGCAGCCCGGGAACGTTAGCTAACTATGGCTACACCTTC CASSPGTLANYGYTF
11 TRBJ2-4 TRBV6-6 - - TGTGCCAGCAGGGCCCAAAACATTCAGTACTTC CASRAQNIQYF
16 TRBJ2-7 TRBV5-1 few - TGCGCCAGCAGCTTGGATGCAGGGGGGATGATCTACGAGCAGTACTTC CASSLDAGGMIYEQYF
15 TRBJ2-1 TRBV30 - TRBD2 TGTGCCTGGACTGGACTAGCGGCCTCCTACAATGAGCAGTTCTTC CAWTGLAASYNEQFF
17 TRBJ1-5 TRBV29-1 few - TGCAGCGTTATTCTCGTTGGACAGAGCTATAGCAATCAGCCCCAGCATTTT CSVILVGQSYSNQPQHF
14 TRBJ2-2 TRBV15 few TRBD2 TGTGCCACCAGTATTCCGGGACTAGCCGGGGAGCTGTTTTTT CATSIPGLAGELFF
15 TRBJ1-2 TRBV15 - TRBD1 TGTGCCACCAGCAGATACCAGGGGGTTCAGAATGGCTACACCTTC CATSRYQGVQNGYTF